The clone carrying this TCR beta chain has a handful of counts. The antigen remains unidentified. The entry originates in a study of vaccination and CD4 T cells after COVID-19. Treatment given: approximately nine-day PBMC culture with coronavirus spike peptide pools or control peptides (ViraFEST assay). The Oncomine TCR Beta short-read assay sequenced DNA from cultured CD4+ T cells. TCRdb re-called the PCR reads with MiXCR, one entry per CDR3 protein. The sample lists roughly 7,500 distinct CDR3 sequences, 50% seen once, with 15% to 25% in the top ten. This CDR3 comprises 15 residues. Per the germline V gene, CDR1 is SNHLY and CDR2 is FYNNEI. The V end was cut by 3 bases, the J end by 0 bases, with 12 bases between.

This chain joins TRBV2 and TRBJ2-7; TRBD1 might be the D (5 bases). This clonotype originated in a human donor who had recovered from COVID-19. Sequences were obtained from CD4+ T cells from blood, cultured in vitro. The CDR3, as DNA: TGTGCCAGCAGTGAGCTAAACAGGTTCTCCTACGAGCAGTACTTC. It encodes CASSELNRFSYEQYF.